A selection of T cell receptor beta chains follows, all from one sample in a study of blood T cell repertoires in COVID-19. The table came from immunoSEQ multiplex PCR; TCRdb's copy has only in-frame clones and leaves some out. The data contain roughly 200,000 clones, about 85% of them seen just once; the ten biggest clones take up 6.2%. Sample: PBMCs or T cells enriched from blood (not recorded which). Receptors originate from a man aged 35-49 years who had recovered from COVID-19. Both conserved end residues are part of each CDR3. Each record gives: CDR3 protein, CDR3 DNA, J gene, clone size, D gene, V gene, CDR3 length. A D gene is named only where the DNA matches it firmly. Size is stated for part of the rows, as once, few or many counts, or as a class when the clone is expanded.

cdr3_aa: CASSSRQYNEQFF; cdr3_nt: TGTGCCAGTAGTTCCCGACAGTACAATGAGCAGTTCTTC; j_call: TRBJ2-1; clone_size: NA; d_call: NA; v_call: TRBV19; cdr3_length: 13
cdr3_aa: CASSVVQAGTDTQYF; cdr3_nt: TGTGCCAGCAGCGTAGTTCAAGCCGGCACAGATACGCAGTATTTT; j_call: TRBJ2-3; clone_size: NA; d_call: NA; v_call: TRBV9; cdr3_length: 15
cdr3_aa: CASSEREGTQYF; cdr3_nt: TGTGCCAGCAGTGAGAGGGAGGGGACCCAGTACTTC; j_call: TRBJ2-5; clone_size: NA; d_call: TRBD2; v_call: TRBV2; cdr3_length: 12
cdr3_aa: CASRSQVDTEAFF; cdr3_nt: TGTGCCAGTAGATCCCAGGTTGACACTGAAGCTTTCTTT; j_call: TRBJ1-1; clone_size: NA; d_call: NA; v_call: TRBV19; cdr3_length: 13
cdr3_aa: CASSSVGGMNTEAFF; cdr3_nt: TGTGCCAGCTCGTCAGTGGGGGGGATGAACACTGAAGCTTTCTTT; j_call: TRBJ1-1; clone_size: NA; d_call: NA; v_call: TRBV18; cdr3_length: 15
cdr3_aa: CASSPNPREGEQFF; cdr3_nt: TGTGCCAGCAGCCCCAACCCCCGGGAGGGTGAGCAGTTCTTC; j_call: TRBJ2-1; clone_size: NA; d_call: TRBD2; v_call: TRBV3-1/TRBV3-2; cdr3_length: 14
cdr3_aa: CASSLDLGYNQPQHF; cdr3_nt: TGTGCCAGCAGCTTAGATCTAGGTTATAATCAGCCCCAGCATTTT; j_call: TRBJ1-5; clone_size: NA; d_call: NA; v_call: TRBV11-2; cdr3_length: 15
cdr3_aa: CASSYGGNTEAFF; cdr3_nt: TGTGCCAGCAGTTACGGCGGGAACACTGAAGCTTTCTTT; j_call: TRBJ1-1; clone_size: NA; d_call: NA; v_call: TRBV6-2/TRBV6-3; cdr3_length: 13
cdr3_aa: CASSPQGGEQYF; cdr3_nt: TGTGCCAGCAGTCCCCAGGGTGGTGAGCAGTACTTC; j_call: TRBJ2-7; clone_size: few; d_call: NA; v_call: TRBV27; cdr3_length: 12
cdr3_aa: CASSAGRTNTEAFF; cdr3_nt: TGTGCCAGCAGTGCTGGACGGACAAACACTGAAGCTTTCTTT; j_call: TRBJ1-1; clone_size: once; d_call: NA; v_call: TRBV2; cdr3_length: 14
cdr3_aa: CASSHGTEYEQYF; cdr3_nt: TGTGCCAGCAGCCACGGGACAGAGTACGAGCAGTACTTC; j_call: TRBJ2-7; clone_size: NA; d_call: TRBD1; v_call: TRBV6-5; cdr3_length: 13
cdr3_aa: CSVQVGRTEAFF; cdr3_nt: TGCAGCGTCCAGGTCGGGAGGACTGAAGCTTTCTTT; j_call: TRBJ1-1; clone_size: NA; d_call: NA; v_call: TRBV29-1; cdr3_length: 12
cdr3_aa: CASSEGQGSNEQFF; cdr3_nt: TGCGCCTCCTCCGAGGGACAGGGGTCGAATGAGCAGTTCTTC; j_call: TRBJ2-1; clone_size: NA; d_call: TRBD1; v_call: TRBV5-1; cdr3_length: 14
cdr3_aa: CASSEDRRNHMNTEAFF; cdr3_nt: TGTGCCAGCAGCGAGGACAGGAGGAACCACATGAACACTGAAGCTTTCTTT; j_call: TRBJ1-1; clone_size: NA; d_call: NA; v_call: TRBV21-1; cdr3_length: 17
cdr3_aa: CAIGAGPQSHEQYF; cdr3_nt: TGTGCCATCGGGGCGGGGCCCCAGAGTCACGAGCAGTACTTC; j_call: TRBJ2-7; clone_size: NA; d_call: NA; v_call: TRBV10-3; cdr3_length: 14
cdr3_aa: CASRPGAGANNEKLFF; cdr3_nt: TGTGCCAGCAGGCCAGGTGCGGGAGCGAATAATGAAAAACTGTTTTTT; j_call: TRBJ1-4; clone_size: NA; d_call: NA; v_call: TRBV27; cdr3_length: 16
cdr3_aa: CASSGKRGDSNQPQHF; cdr3_nt: TGTGCCAGCAGCGGAAAGCGGGGCGATAGCAATCAGCCCCAGCATTTT; j_call: TRBJ1-5; clone_size: NA; d_call: NA; v_call: TRBV2; cdr3_length: 16